This is a list of T cell receptor beta chains from one sample in a study of CD8 T cells in ankylosing spondylitis. A single record per CDR3 protein comes from TCRdb applying MiXCR to the 5' RACE reads. In the table there are about 230,000 distinct CDR3 sequences, 8% to 9% of which are singletons. Sequences were obtained from blood, either unsorted or a sorted T cell fraction (not recorded which). All receptors derive from a female donor with ankylosing spondylitis or in good health (not recorded which). CDR3s include the opening cysteine and the closing phenylalanine or tryptophan. Fields, in order: D gene, V gene, J gene, clone size, CDR3 DNA, CDR3 protein. A D gene is named only where the DNA matches it firmly. Clone size is stated in some rows and not others, as once, few, many or a class when expanded.

-,TRBV20-1,TRBJ2-1,many,TGCAGTGCTAGAGACCGCAGAGGGATTGAGCAGTTCTTC,CSARDRRGIEQFF
-,TRBV29-1,TRBJ1-1,many,TGCAGCGTTCAAAGTGGCACTGAAGCTTTCTTT,CSVQSGTEAFF
-,TRBV12-3/TRBV12-4,TRBJ1-1,many,TGTGCCAGCAGTTTCAACACTGAAGCTTTCTTT,CASSFNTEAFF
TRBD2,TRBV4-1,TRBJ2-2,many,TGCGCCAGCAGCCCTCGGACTAGCGGGAGTACCGGGGAGCTGTTTTTT,CASSPRTSGSTGELFF
TRBD1,TRBV7-6,TRBJ1-5,many,TGTGCCAGCAGTCGCCTTGACGGAGGACAGGCCCACCAGCCCCAGCATTTT,CASSRLDGGQAHQPQHF
-,TRBV20-1,TRBJ2-1,many,TGCAGTGCTCTTCGACTAGTGGCCTACAATGAGCAGTTCTTC,CSALRLVAYNEQFF
-,TRBV7-6,TRBJ1-3,many,TGTGCCAGCAGCTTAGAACCGGACTTCTCTGGAAACACCATATATTTT,CASSLEPDFSGNTIYF
-,TRBV6-1,TRBJ2-7,few,TGTGCCAGCACCCTAGGCCGTAGCGGATACTCCTACGAGCAGTACTTC,CASTLGRSGYSYEQYF
-,TRBV18,TRBJ2-5,few,TGTGCCAGCTCACCATCGATTGAGACCCAGTACTTC,CASSPSIETQYF
-,TRBV24-1,TRBJ2-4,many,-,CATSDPPTATKTFSTSVGGNIQYF
TRBD1,TRBV6-2/TRBV6-3,TRBJ1-2,many,TGTGCCAGCAGAGTGACAGGGAGAGATAGTGGCTACACCTTC,CASRVTGRDSGYTF
TRBD2,TRBV6-2/TRBV6-3,TRBJ2-5,many,TGTGCCAGCAGTTCCGGACTAGCGGAGGCCCCCAGGGCCCAGTACTTC,CASSSGLAEAPRAQYF
TRBD2,TRBV12-3/TRBV12-4,TRBJ2-2,many,TGTGCCAGCAGTCTGACTAGCGGGGGGTCAAACACCGGGGAGCTGTTTTTT,CASSLTSGGSNTGELFF
-,TRBV7-3,TRBJ2-5,-,TGTGCCAGCAGCTTAATTAGGGAGGAGACCCAGCACTTC,CASSLIREETQHF
TRBD2,TRBV20-1,TRBJ2-1,-,TGCAGTGCCTCGGGACTAGGCCCCTACAATGAGCAGTTCTTC,CSASGLGPYNEQFF